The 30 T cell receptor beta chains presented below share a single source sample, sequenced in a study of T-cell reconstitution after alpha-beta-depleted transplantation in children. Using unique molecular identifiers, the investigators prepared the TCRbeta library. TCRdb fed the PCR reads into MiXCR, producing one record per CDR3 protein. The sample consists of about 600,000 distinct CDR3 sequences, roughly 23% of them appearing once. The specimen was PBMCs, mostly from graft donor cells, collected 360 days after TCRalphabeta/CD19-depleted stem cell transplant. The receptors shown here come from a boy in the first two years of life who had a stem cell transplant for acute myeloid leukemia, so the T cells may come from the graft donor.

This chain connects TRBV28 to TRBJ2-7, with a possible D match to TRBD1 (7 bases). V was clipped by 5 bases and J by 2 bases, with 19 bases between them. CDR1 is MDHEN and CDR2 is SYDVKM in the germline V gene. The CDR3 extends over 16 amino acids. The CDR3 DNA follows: TGTGCCAGCAGTATAACCGGGGGACAGAGAGCCTACGAGCAGTACGTC. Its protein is CASSITGGQRAYEQYV.

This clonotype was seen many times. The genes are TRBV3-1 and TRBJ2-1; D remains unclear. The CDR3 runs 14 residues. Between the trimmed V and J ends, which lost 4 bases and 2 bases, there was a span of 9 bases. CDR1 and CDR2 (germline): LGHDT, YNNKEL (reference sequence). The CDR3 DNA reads TGTGCCAGCAGCCCCCTGGTACCCTACAATGAGCAGTTCTTC. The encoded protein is CASSPLVPYNEQFF.

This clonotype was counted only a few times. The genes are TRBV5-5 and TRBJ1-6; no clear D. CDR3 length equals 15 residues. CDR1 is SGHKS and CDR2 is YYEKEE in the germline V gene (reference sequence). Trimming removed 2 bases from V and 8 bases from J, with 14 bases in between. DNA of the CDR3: TGTGCCAGCAGCTTTCAGGCTGTGCAGGATTCACCCCTCCACTTT. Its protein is CASSFQAVQDSPLHF.

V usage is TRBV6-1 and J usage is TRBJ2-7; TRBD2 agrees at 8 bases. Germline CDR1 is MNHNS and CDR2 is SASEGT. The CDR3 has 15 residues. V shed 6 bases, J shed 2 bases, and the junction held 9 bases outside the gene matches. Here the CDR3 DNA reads TGTGCCAGCAGCTCCCCGGGAGGGACCACCTACGAGCAGTACTTC. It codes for CASSSPGGTTYEQYF.

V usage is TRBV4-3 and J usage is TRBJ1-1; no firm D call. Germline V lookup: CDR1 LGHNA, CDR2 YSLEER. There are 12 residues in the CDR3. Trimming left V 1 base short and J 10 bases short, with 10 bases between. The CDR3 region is CASSQAPGGAFF. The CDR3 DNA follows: TGCGCCAGCAGCCAAGCCCCCGGAGGAGCTTTCTTT.

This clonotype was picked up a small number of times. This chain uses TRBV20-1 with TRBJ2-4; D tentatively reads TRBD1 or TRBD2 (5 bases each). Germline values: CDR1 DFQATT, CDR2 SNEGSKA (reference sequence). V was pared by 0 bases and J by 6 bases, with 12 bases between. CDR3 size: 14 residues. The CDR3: CSARDGTGGNIQYF. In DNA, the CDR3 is TGCAGTGCTAGAGACGGAACAGGAGGAAACATTCAGTACTTC.

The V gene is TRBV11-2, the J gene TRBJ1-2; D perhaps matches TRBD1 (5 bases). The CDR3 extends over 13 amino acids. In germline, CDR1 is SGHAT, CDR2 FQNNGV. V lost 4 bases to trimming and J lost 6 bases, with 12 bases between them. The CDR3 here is CASSSGPLDGYTF. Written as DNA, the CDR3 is TGTGCCAGCAGCTCGGGACCGCTTGATGGCTACACCTTC.

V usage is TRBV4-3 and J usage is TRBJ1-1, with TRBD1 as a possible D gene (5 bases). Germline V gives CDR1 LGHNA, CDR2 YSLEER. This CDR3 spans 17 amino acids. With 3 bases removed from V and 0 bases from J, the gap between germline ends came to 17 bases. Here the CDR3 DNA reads TGCGCCAGCAGCCAGGATGTAGGGGCCATGGTGAACACTGAAGCTTTCTTT. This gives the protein CASSQDVGAMVNTEAFF.

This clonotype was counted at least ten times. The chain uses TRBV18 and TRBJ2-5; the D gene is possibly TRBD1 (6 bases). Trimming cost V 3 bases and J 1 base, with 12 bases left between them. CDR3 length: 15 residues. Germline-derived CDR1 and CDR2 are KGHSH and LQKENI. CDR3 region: CASSPGQLAQETQYF. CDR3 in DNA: TGTGCCAGCTCACCTGGACAGCTGGCCCAAGAGACCCAGTACTTC.

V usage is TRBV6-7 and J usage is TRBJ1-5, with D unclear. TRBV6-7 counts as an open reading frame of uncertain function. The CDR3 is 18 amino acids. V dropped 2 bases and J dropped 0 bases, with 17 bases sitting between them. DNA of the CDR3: TGTGCCAGCAGTTACGGCCAGTCCCCCCTTTGTAGCAATCAGCCCCAGCATTTT. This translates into CASSYGQSPLCSNQPQHF.

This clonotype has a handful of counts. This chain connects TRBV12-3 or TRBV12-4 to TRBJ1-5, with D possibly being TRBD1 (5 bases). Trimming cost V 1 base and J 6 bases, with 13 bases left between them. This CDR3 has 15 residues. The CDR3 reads CASSLDRGSVQPQHF. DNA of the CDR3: TGTGCCAGCAGTTTAGATCGGGGCTCCGTTCAGCCCCAGCATTTT.

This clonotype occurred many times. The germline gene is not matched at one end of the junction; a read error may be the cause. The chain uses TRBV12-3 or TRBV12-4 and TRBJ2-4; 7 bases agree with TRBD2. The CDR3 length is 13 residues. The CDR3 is CASSLDLGGLFHF. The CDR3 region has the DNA TGTGCCAGCAGTTTAGATTTGGGGGGACTATTTCACTTC.

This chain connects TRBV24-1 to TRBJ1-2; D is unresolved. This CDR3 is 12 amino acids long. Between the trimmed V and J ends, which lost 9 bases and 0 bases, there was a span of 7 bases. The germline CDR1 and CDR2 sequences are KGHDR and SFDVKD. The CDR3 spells CATSIANYGYTF. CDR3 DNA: TGTGCCACCTCGATAGCTAACTATGGCTACACCTTC.

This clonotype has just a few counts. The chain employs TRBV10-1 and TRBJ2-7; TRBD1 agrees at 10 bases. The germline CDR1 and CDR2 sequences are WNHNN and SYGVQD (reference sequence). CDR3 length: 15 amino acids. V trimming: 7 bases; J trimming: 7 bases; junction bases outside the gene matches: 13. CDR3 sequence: CASKSGTGDFWEQYV. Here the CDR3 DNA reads TGCGCCAGCAAGAGCGGGACAGGGGATTTTTGGGAGCAGTACGTC.

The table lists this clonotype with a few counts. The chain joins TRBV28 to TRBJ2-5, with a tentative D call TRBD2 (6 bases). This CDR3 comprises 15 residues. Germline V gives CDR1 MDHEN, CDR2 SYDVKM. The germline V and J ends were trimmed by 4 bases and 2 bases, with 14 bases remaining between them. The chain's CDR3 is CASSSGTHTQETQYF. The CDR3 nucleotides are TGTGCCAGCAGTTCAGGGACTCATACTCAAGAGACCCAGTACTTC.

This CDR3 is CSVEDPGPLTLSQYF. The DNA of the CDR3 is TGCAGCGTTGAAGACCCGGGACCCCTAACCCTGTCGCAGTATTTT. The chain combines TRBV29-1 with TRBJ2-3, with D possibly called TRBD1 or TRBD2 (5 bases each). Germline CDR1 is SQVTM and CDR2 is ANQGSEA. The CDR3 runs to 15 residues. V was clipped by 0 bases and J by 10 bases, with 20 bases between them.

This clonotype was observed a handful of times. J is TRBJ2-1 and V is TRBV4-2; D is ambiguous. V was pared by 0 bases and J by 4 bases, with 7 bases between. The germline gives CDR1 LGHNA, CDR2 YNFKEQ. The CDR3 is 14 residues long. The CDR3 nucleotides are TGTGCCAGCAGCCAAGAAACTGTTTACAATGAGCAGTTCTTC. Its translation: CASSQETVYNEQFF.

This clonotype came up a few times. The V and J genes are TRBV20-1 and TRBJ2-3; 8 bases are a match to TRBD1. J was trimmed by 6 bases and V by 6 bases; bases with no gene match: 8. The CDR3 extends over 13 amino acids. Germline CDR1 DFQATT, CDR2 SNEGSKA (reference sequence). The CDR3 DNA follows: TGCAGTGCGCCAACCAGGACAGGGGATACGCAGTATTTT. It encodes CSAPTRTGDTQYF.

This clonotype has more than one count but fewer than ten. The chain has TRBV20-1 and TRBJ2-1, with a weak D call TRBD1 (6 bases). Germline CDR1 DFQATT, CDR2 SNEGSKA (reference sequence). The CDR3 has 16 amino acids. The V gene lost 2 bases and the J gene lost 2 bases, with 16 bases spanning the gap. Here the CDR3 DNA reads TGCAGTGCTAGAACAGGAAGGGGGATCCCCTACAATGAGCAGTTCTTC. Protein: CSARTGRGIPYNEQFF.

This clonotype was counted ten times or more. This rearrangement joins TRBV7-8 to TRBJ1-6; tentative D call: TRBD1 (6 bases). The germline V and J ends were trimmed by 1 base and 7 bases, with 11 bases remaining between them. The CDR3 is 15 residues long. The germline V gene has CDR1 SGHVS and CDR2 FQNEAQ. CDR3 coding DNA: TGTGCCAGCAGCTTAGACAGGGTTCCGAATTCACCCCTCCACTTT. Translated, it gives CASSLDRVPNSPLHF.

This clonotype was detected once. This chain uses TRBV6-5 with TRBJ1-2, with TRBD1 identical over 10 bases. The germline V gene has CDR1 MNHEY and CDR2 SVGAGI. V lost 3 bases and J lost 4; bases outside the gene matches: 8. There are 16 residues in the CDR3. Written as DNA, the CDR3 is TGTGCCAGCAGTTATGGGGGGACAGGGGACAGCTATGGCTACACCTTC. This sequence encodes CASSYGGTGDSYGYTF.

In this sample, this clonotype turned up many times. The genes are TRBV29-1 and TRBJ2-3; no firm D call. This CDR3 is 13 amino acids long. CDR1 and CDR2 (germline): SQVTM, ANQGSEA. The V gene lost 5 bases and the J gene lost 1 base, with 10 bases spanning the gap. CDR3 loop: CSVHTTGTDTQYF. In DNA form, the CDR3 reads TGCAGCGTTCATACAACTGGCACAGATACGCAGTATTTT.

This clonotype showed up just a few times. In DNA form, the CDR3 reads TGTGCCAGCAGCTTAGCGGGGAAGCAAGAAAAACTGTTTTTT. As protein: CASSLAGKQEKLFF. V gene TRBV7-6 combines with J gene TRBJ1-4, with unresolved D. The CDR3 sequence is 14 residues long. CDR1 and CDR2 from the germline V gene are SGHVS and FNYEAQ. Trimming stripped 0 bases from V and 8 bases from J, with 10 bases between.

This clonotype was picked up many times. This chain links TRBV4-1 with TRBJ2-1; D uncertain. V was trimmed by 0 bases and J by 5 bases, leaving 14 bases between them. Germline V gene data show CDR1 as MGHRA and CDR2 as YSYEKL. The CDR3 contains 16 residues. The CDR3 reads CASSQDWSPPNNEQFF. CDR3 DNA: TGCGCCAGCAGCCAAGATTGGAGCCCCCCGAACAATGAGCAGTTCTTC.

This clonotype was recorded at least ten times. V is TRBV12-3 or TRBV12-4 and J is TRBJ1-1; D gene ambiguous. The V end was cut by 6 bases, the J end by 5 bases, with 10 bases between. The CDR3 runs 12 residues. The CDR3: CASRFTGTEAFF. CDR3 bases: TGTGCCAGCAGATTCACGGGGACTGAAGCTTTCTTT.

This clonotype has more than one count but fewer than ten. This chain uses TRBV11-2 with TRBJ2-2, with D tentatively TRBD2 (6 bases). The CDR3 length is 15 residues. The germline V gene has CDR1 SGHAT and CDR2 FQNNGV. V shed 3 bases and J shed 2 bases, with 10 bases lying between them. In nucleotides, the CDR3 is TGTGCCAGCAGCTTTCGGGGGAGTAACACCGGGGAGCTGTTTTTT. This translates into CASSFRGSNTGELFF. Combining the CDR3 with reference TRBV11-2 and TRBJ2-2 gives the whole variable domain EAGVAQSPRYKIIEKRQSVAFWCNPISGHATLYWYQQILGQGPKLLIQFQNNGVVDDSQLPKDRFSAERLKGVDSTLKIQPAKLEDSAVYLCASSFRGSNTGELFFGEGSRLTVL.

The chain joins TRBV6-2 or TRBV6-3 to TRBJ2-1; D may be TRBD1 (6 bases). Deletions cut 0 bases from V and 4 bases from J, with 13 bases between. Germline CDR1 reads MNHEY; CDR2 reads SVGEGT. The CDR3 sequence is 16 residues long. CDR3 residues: CASSYSINDRYNEQFF. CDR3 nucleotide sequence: TGTGCCAGCAGTTACTCTATTAATGACAGGTACAATGAGCAGTTCTTC.

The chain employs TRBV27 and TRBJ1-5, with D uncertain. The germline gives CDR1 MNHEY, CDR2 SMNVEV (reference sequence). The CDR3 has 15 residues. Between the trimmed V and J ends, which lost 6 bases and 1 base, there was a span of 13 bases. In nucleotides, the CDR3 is TGTGCCAGCAGCCCTCTAAGGTTAAGCAATCAGCCCCAGCATTTT. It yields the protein CASSPLRLSNQPQHF.

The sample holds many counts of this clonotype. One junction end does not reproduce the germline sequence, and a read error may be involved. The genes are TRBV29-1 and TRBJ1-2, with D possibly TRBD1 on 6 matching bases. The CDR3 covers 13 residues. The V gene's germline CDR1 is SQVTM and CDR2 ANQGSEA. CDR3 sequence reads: CSVCPTGRSIPSF. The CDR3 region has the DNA TGCAGCGTTTGCCCGACAGGCCGATCGATCCCGAGCTTC. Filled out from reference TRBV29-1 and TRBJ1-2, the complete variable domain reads SAVISQKPSRDICQRGTSLTIQCQVDSQVTMMFWYRQQPGQSLTLIATANQGSEATYESGFVIDKFPISRPNLTFSTLTVSNMSPEDSSIYLCSVCPTGRSIPSFGSGTRLTVV.

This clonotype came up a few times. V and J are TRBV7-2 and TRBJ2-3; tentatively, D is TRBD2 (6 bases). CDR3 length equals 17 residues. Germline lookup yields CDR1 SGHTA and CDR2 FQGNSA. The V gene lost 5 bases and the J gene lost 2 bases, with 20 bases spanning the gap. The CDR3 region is CASSPEGGARPTDTQYF. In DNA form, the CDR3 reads TGTGCCAGCAGCCCGGAGGGCGGGGCTCGCCCCACAGATACGCAGTATTTT.